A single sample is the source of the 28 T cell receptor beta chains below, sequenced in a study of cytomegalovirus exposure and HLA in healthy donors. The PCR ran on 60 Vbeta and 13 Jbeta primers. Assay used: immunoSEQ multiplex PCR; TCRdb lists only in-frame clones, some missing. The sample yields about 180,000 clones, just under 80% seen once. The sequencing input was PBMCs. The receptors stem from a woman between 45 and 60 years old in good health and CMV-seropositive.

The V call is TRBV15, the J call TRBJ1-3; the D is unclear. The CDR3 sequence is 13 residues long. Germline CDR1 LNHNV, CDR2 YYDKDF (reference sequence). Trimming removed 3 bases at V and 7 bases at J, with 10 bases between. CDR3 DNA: TGTGCCACCAGCAGTAAGAGCAGGAACACCATATATTTT. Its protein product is CATSSKSRNTIYF.

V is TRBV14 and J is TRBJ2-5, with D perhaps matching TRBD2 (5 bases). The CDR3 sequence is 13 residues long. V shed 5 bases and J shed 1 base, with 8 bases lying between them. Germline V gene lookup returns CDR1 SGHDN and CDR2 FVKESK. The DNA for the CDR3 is TGTGCCAGCAGCGTCCGGGGCCAAGAGACCCAGTACTTC. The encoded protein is CASSVRGQETQYF.

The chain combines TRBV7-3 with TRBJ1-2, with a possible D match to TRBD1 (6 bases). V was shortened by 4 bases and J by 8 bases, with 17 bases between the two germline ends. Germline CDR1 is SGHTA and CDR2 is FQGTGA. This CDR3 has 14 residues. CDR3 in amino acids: CASSSQQGSGGYTF. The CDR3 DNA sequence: TGTGCCAGCAGCTCACAACAGGGTTCTGGGGGCTACACCTTC.

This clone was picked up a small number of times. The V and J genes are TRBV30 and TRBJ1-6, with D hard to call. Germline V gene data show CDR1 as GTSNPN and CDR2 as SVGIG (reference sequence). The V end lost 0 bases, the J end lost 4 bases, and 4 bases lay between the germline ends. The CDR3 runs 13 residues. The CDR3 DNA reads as TGTGCCTGGAGTGTGGCTTATAATTCACCCCTCCACTTT. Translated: CAWSVAYNSPLHF.

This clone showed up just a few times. The CDR3, as DNA: TGTGCCAGCAAGGACGGGACAGGGATTACTAATGAAAAACTGTTTTTT. Translating it yields CASKDGTGITNEKLFF. The chain employs TRBV28 and TRBJ1-4; 9 nucleotides agree with TRBD1. The CDR3 is made up of 16 amino acids. CDR1 and CDR2 (germline): MDHEN, SYDVKM. The V segment lost 7 bases and the J segment 2 bases; nucleotides outside the gene matches: 8. Complete variable domain (other parts from reference TRBV28 and TRBJ1-4): DVKVTQSSRYLVKRTGEKVFLECVQDMDHENMFWYRQDPGLGLRLIYFSYDVKMKEKGDIPEGYSVSREKKERFSLILESASTNQTSMYLCASKDGTGITNEKLFFGSGTQLSVL.

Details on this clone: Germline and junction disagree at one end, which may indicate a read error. CDR3 sequence (DNA): TGTGCCAGCAGAATCGCTAGCGGGGAGATACACTTC. Its translation: CASRIASGEIHF. V gene TRBV7-2 combines with J gene TRBJ2-4; TRBD2 agrees at 9 bases. CDR1 is SGHTA, CDR2 FQGNSA, per germline. This CDR3 is built from 12 residues.

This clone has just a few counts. The CDR3 loop is CASSFSEYGYTF. Written as DNA, the CDR3 is TGTGCCAGCAGCTTCTCCGAGTATGGCTACACCTTC. This rearrangement joins TRBV7-9 to TRBJ1-2, with D uncertain. The CDR3 length is 12 residues. CDR1 and CDR2 from the germline V gene are SEHNR and FQNEAQ (reference sequence). Trimming shortened V by 3 bases and J by 5 bases, and 7 bases separated the two germline ends. The complete variable domain, with remaining parts taken from reference TRBV7-9 and TRBJ1-2, reads DTGVSQNPRHKITKRGQNVTFRCDPISEHNRLYWYRQTLGQGPEFLTYFQNEAQLEKSRLLSDRFSAERPKGSFSTLEIQRTEQGDSAMYLCASSFSEYGYTFGSGTRLTVV.

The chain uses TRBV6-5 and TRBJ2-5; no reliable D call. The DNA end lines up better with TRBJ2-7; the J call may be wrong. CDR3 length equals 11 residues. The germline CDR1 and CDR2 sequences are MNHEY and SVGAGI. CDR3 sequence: CASSYFHEQYF. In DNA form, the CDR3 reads TGTGCCAGCAGTTATTTCCACGAGCAGTACTTC.

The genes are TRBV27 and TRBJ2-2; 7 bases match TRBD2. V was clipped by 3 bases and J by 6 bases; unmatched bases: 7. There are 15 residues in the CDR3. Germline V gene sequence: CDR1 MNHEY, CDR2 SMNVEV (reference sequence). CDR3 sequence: CASSLGGRDAGELFF. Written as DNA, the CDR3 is TGTGCCAGCAGTTTGGGAGGGAGGGACGCCGGGGAGCTGTTTTTT.

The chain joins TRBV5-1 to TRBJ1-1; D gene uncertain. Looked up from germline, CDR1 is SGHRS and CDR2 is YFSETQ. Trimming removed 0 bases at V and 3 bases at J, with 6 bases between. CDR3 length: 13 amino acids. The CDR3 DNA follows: TGCGCCAGCAGCTTGGAAGCGTACACTGAAGCTTTCTTT. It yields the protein CASSLEAYTEAFF. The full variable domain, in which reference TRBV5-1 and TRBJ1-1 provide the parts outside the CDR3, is KAGVTQTPRYLIKTRGQQVTLSCSPISGHRSVSWYQQTPGQGLQFLFEYFSETQRNKGNFPGRFSGRQFSNSRSEMNVSTLELGDSALYLCASSLEAYTEAFFGQGTRLTVV.

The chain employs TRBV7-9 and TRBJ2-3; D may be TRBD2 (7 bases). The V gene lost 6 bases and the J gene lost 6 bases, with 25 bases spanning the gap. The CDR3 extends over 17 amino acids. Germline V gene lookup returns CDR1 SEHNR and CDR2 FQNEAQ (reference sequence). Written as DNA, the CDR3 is TGTGCCAGCAGTCCTGGGGGGGGCAGTTCGGCGGCGGATACGCAGTATTTT. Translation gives CASSPGGGSSAADTQYF. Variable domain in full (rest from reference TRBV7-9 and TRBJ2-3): DTGVSQNPRHKITKRGQNVTFRCDPISEHNRLYWYRQTLGQGPEFLTYFQNEAQLEKSRLLSDRFSAERPKGSFSTLEIQRTEQGDSAMYLCASSPGGGSSAADTQYFGPGTRLTVL.

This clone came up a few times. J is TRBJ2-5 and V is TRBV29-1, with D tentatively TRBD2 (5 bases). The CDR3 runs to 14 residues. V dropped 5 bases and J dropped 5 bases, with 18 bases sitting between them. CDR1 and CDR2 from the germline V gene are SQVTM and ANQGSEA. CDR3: CSVLSVGGYETQYF. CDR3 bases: TGCAGCGTTTTGTCGGTAGGAGGATACGAGACCCAGTACTTC.

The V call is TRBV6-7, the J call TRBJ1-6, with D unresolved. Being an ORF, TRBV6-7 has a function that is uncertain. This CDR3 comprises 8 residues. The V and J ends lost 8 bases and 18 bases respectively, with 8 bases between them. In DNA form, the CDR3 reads TGTGCCAGCTTTCTCCCCCACTTT. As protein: CASFLPHF.

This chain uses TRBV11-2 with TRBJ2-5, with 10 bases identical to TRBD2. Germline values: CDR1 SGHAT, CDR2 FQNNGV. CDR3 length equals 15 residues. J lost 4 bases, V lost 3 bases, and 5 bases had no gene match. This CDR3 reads CASSLLAGVRETQYF. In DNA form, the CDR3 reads TGTGCCAGCAGCTTGCTAGCGGGAGTACGAGAGACCCAGTACTTC.

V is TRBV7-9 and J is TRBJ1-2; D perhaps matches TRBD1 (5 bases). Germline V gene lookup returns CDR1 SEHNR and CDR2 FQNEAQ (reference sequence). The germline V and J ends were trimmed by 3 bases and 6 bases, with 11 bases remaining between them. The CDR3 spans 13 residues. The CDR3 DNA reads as TGTGCCAGCAGCTTTCCAACAGGCGATGGCTACACCTTC. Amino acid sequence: CASSFPTGDGYTF.

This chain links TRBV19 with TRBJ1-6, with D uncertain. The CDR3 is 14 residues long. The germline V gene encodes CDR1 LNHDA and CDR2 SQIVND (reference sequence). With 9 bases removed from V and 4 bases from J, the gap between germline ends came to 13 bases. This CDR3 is CASQEPTYNSPLHF. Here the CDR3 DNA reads TGTGCCAGCCAGGAACCTACTTATAATTCACCCCTCCACTTT.

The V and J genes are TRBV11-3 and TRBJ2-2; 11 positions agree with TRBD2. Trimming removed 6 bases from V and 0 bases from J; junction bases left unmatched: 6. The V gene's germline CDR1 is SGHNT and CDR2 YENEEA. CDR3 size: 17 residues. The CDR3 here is CASRLTSGASNTGELFF. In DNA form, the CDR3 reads TGTGCCAGCAGGTTGACTAGCGGGGCCTCGAACACCGGGGAGCTGTTTTTT.

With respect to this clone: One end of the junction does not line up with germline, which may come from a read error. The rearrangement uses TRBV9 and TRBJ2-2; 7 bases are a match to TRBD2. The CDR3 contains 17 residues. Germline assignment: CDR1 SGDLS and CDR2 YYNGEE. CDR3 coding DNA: TGTGCCAGCAGCGTGGCGCCGGGGAGGGCGAACGCCGGGGAGCTGTTTTTT. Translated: CASSVAPGRANAGELFF.

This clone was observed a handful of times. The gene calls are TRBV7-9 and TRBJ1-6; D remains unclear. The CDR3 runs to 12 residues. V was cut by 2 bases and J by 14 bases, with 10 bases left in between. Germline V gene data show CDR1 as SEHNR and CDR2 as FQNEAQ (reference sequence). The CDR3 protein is CASSLPGVSLHF. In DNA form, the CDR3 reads TGTGCCAGCAGCTTACCCGGGGTATCCCTCCACTTT.

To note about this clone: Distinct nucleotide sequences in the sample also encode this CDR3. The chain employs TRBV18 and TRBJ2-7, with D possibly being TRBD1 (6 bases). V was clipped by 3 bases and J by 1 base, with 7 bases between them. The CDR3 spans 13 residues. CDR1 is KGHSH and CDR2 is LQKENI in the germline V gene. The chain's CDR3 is CASSPGTSYEQYF. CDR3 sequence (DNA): TGTGCCAGCTCACCCGGGACATCCTACGAGCAGTACTTC.

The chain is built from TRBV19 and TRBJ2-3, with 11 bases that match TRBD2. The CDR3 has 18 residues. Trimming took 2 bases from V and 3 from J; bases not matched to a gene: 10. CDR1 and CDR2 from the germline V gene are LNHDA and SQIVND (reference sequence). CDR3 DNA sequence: TGTGCCAGTAGTATATGGCTAGCGGGGGGACCGGGAACAGATACGCAGTATTTT. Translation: CASSIWLAGGPGTDTQYF.

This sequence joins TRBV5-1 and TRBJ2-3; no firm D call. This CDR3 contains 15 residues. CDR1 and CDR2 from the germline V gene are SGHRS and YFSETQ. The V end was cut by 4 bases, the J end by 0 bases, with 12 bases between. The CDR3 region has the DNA TGCGCCAGCAGCGGTCGGGTGGCTAGCACAGATACGCAGTATTTT. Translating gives CASSGRVASTDTQYF.

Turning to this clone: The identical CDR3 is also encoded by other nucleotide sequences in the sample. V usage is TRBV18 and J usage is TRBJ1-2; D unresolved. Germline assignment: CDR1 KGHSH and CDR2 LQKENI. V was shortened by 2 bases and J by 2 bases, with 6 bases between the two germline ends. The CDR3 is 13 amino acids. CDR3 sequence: CASSPEGNYGYTF. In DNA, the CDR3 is TGTGCCAGCTCACCAGAGGGAAACTATGGCTACACCTTC.

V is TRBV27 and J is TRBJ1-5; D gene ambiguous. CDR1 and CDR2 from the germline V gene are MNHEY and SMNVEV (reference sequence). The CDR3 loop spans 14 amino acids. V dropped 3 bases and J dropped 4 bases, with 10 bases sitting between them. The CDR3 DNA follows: TGTGCCAGCAGTTTCAGCAGGCTGAATCAGCCCCAGCATTTT. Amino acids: CASSFSRLNQPQHF.

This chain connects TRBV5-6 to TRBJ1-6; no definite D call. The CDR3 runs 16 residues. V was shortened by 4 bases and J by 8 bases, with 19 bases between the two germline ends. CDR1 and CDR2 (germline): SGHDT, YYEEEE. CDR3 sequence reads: CASSPRVSWRDSPLHF. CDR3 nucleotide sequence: TGTGCCAGCAGCCCCCGGGTTAGTTGGAGGGATTCACCCCTCCACTTT.

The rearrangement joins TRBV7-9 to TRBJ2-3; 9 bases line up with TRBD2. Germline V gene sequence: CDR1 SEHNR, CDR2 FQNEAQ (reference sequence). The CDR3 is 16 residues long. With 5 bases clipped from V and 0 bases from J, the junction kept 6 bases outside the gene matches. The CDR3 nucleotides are TGTGCCAGCAGCGAGGGACTAGCATTTAGCACAGATACGCAGTATTTT. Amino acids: CASSEGLAFSTDTQYF.

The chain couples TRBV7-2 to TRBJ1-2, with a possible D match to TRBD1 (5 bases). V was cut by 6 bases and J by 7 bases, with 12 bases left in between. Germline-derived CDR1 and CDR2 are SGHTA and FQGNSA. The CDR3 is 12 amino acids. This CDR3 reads CASSPGWGGYTF. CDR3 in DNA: TGTGCCAGCAGTCCAGGGTGGGGTGGCTACACCTTC.

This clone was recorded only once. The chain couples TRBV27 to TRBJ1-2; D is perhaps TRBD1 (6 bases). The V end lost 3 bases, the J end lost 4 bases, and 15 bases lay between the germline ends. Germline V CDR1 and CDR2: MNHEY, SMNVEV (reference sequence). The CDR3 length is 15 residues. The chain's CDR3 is CASSFHRGKTYGYTF. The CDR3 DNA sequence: TGTGCCAGCAGTTTCCATAGGGGGAAAACCTATGGCTACACCTTC.